Listed below are T cell receptor beta chains from one sample, sequenced in a study of shared clonotypes between healthy human individuals. Generated by immunoSEQ multiplex PCR, the TCRdb table keeps only in-frame clones and is missing some. In the table there are some 1,100,000 clones, about 84% of which are singletons. The sample consisted of memory CD4+ T cells from PBMCs. The origin of the receptors is a young man in good health. Some clones in this sample may be carry-over from other donors' samples. The CDR3 runs from the conserved cysteine through the conserved F or W. Fields, in order: D gene, clone size, V gene, J gene, CDR3 DNA, CDR3 protein. A D gene is named only where the DNA matches it firmly. Expanded clones get a size class; other rows say once, few or many, or leave the size out.

>NA|NA|TRBV7-9|TRBJ1-5
TGTGCCAGCAGCTTAGGGCGGGATCAGCCCCAGCATTTT
CASSLGRDQPQHF
>NA|NA|TRBV27|TRBJ2-7
TGTGCCAGCAGTTTATTGGGTGTTCACTACGAGCAGTACTTC
CASSLLGVHYEQYF
>NA|NA|TRBV5-4|TRBJ2-2
TGTGCCAGCATGACGGGAGAGAACACCGGGGAGCTGTTTTTT
CASMTGENTGELFF
>TRBD2|few|TRBV4-2|TRBJ2-7
TGTGCCAGCAGCCAAGGACTAGCGGGACCAGAAGAGCAGTACTTC
CASSQGLAGPEEQYF
>NA|NA|TRBV29-1|TRBJ2-3
TGCAGCGCCGACCGGGCCACAGATACGCAGTATTTT
CSADRATDTQYF
>NA|NA|TRBV10-3|TRBJ2-5
TGTGCCACGAGAGGGTCCTGGGAGACCCAGTACTTC
CATRGSWETQYF
>NA|NA|TRBV28|TRBJ2-7
TGTGCCAGCGGAGCGACGCCCCCGGGACGGTACTTC
CASGATPPGRYF
>NA|NA|TRBV2|TRBJ2-7
TGTGCCAGCAGTGAAGCGCACCCTAAAGGGCACGAGCAGTACTTC
CASSEAHPKGHEQYF
>NA|NA|TRBV28|TRBJ1-4
TGTGCCAGCAGTTCCGGCGGCGGCGGGAATGAAAAACTGTTTTTT
CASSSGGGGNEKLFF
>NA|NA|TRBV4-1|TRBJ2-1
TGCGCCAGCAGCCAAGTCGGGTATGAGCAGTTCTTC
CASSQVGYEQFF
>TRBD1|NA|TRBV27|TRBJ2-2
TGTGCCAGCAGTTTAAGGAGGACAGGGACACCCACCGGGGAGCTGTTTTTT
CASSLRRTGTPTGELFF
>TRBD1|NA|TRBV7-9|TRBJ1-1
TGTGCCAGCAGCTACGAGACAGGGGGCTTGACTGAAGCTTTCTTT
CASSYETGGLTEAFF
>TRBD2|NA|TRBV7-2|TRBJ2-2
TGTGCCAGCAGCCGGGGACTAGCGGGACCAAACACCGGGGAGCTGTTTTTT
CASSRGLAGPNTGELFF
>NA|many|TRBV28|TRBJ2-4
TGTGCCAGCAGTCCCCAAATTGCCGGGCTAAACTGGAACATTCAGTACTTC
CASSPQIAGLNWNIQYF
>NA|NA|TRBV7-6|TRBJ2-1
TGTGCCAGCAGCTTAGACAATTACAATGAGCAGTTCTTC
CASSLDNYNEQFF
>NA|NA|TRBV27|TRBJ2-2
TGTGCCAGCAGTTACGGGACAATGAACACCGGGGAGCTGTTTTTT
CASSYGTMNTGELFF
>NA|NA|TRBV27|TRBJ1-5
TGTGCCAGCAGTTTAAGGAGAGGAGGGGAGCCCCAGCATTTT
CASSLRRGGEPQHF
>NA|NA|TRBV30|TRBJ2-7
TGTGCCTGGAGTCCGACCACACCTGTGGGGAACGAGCAGTACTTC
CAWSPTTPVGNEQYF
>NA|NA|TRBV7-2|TRBJ2-2
TGTGCCAGCAGCTGGACTCCGGGACTTAACACCGGGGAGCTGTTTTTT
CASSWTPGLNTGELFF
>NA|NA|TRBV11-2|TRBJ2-1
TGTGCCAGCAGCCTAATTCTAGAAACCGAGCAGTTCTTC
CASSLILETEQFF
>NA|few|TRBV7-7|TRBJ2-7
TGTGCCAGCAGCTTCGGAGCGATGAACGAGCAGTACTTC
CASSFGAMNEQYF
>NA|NA|TRBV27|TRBJ2-6
TGTGCCAGCAGTCCGTACCGCTGGACGGGTGACTCTGGGGCCAACGTCCTGACTTTC
CASSPYRWTGDSGANVLTF
>NA|NA|TRBV28|TRBJ2-7
TGTGCCACCAGCGGGTCGGGCTACGAGCAGTACTTC
CATSGSGYEQYF
>NA|NA|TRBV14|TRBJ1-2
TGTGCCAGCAGCCCAGGCAGGGGTTATGGCTACACCTTC
CASSPGRGYGYTF
>NA|NA|TRBV7-9|TRBJ2-3
TGTGCCAGCACCCCCCGCCCTAGCGGCACAGATACGCAGTATTTT
CASTPRPSGTDTQYF
>NA|NA|TRBV7-9|TRBJ2-7
TGTGCCAGCAGCTCCCTAGGACAGTCCTACGAGCAGTACTTC
CASSSLGQSYEQYF
>NA|NA|TRBV5-1|TRBJ2-3
TGCGCCAGCAGCTTGGTCCCGGCGGCAACTGGGGATACGCAGTATTTT
CASSLVPAATGDTQYF
>NA|few|TRBV11-3|TRBJ1-3
TGTGCCAGCAGCTCACCGGGACACCTAAGAAACACCATATATTTT
CASSSPGHLRNTIYF
>NA|many|TRBV7-2|TRBJ2-1
TGTGCCAGCAGCTTAGGCTGGACTTGGGGCGATGAGCAGTTCTTC
CASSLGWTWGDEQFF
>NA|NA|TRBV7-9|TRBJ2-6
TGTGCCAGCAGCTCCCCTCTTGGGCCAGGGTCCTCTGGGGCCAACGTCCTGACTTTC
CASSSPLGPGSSGANVLTF
>TRBD1|NA|TRBV7-8|TRBJ2-7
TGTGCCAGCAGCTTAGCGAGGACAGGGTTTGACGAGCAGTACTTC
CASSLARTGFDEQYF
>TRBD1|NA|TRBV27|TRBJ1-3
TGTGCCAGCAGGCCTAACAGGGGGCATCCTGGAAACACCATATATTTT
CASRPNRGHPGNTIYF
>TRBD1|NA|TRBV9|TRBJ2-1
TGTGCCAGCAGTCGTACAGGGGGCGCGTACAATGAGCAGTTCTTC
CASSRTGGAYNEQFF
>NA|few|TRBV27|TRBJ2-3
TGTGCCAGCAGCCAGGAGACCTTGTTAACAGATACGCAGTATTTT
CASSQETLLTDTQYF
>NA|NA|TRBV20-1|TRBJ1-4
TGCAGTTGCAGAGCAAATGAAAAACTGTTTTTT
CSCRANEKLFF
>NA|NA|TRBV25-1|TRBJ1-4
TGTGCCAGCAGCTACGATCCCGGGGATGAAAAACTGTTTTTT
CASSYDPGDEKLFF
>NA|NA|TRBV6-4|TRBJ2-1
TGTGCCAGCAGTGAGAGGGGTAGCTCCTACAATGAGCAGTTCTTC
CASSERGSSYNEQFF
>NA|NA|TRBV18|TRBJ2-5
TGTGCCAGCTCACCACCGGAAAACAGGGAAGAGACCCAGTACTTC
CASSPPENREETQYF
>NA|NA|TRBV11-2|TRBJ2-1
TGTGCCAGCAGCTTAGATAGGTGGGATGAGCAGTTCTTC
CASSLDRWDEQFF
>NA|NA|TRBV7-6|TRBJ2-1
TGTGCCAGCAGCTCAGACTACCCGGGGCAGTTCTTC
CASSSDYPGQFF
>NA|few|TRBV6-5|TRBJ2-1
TGTGCCAGCAGGAGCGGGTCCTACAATGAGCAGTTCTTC
CASRSGSYNEQFF
>NA|NA|TRBV9|TRBJ2-2
TGTGCCAGCAGCCCCCGGACCTCCGGGGGCACCGGGGAGCTGTTTTTT
CASSPRTSGGTGELFF
>TRBD1|NA|TRBV18|TRBJ2-1
TGTGCCAGCTCGCGCGGGACAGGGGGCTACTATGAGCAGTTCTTC
CASSRGTGGYYEQFF
>TRBD2|NA|TRBV9|TRBJ2-1
TGTGCCAGCAGCATGGGACTAGCGGGAGGAAGGGACAATGAGCAGTTCTTC
CASSMGLAGGRDNEQFF
>TRBD2|NA|TRBV6-5|TRBJ2-1
TGTGCCAGCAGTTATCGGGGACTAGCGGGAAATGAGCAGTTCTTC
CASSYRGLAGNEQFF